This T cell receptor (beta chain) was recorded in a study of T cell responses to AZD1222 COVID-19 vaccine. The germline CDR1 and CDR2 sequences are SGHVS and FQNEAQ. This CDR3 is built from 19 residues. V was pared by 4 bases and J by 0 bases, with 15 bases of the junction left unmatched. Overall study results and limits: Researchers took repertoire samples only after the peak T cell response had come. Females made up more of the donors, who were largely white British, and clonal diversity may have come out too low.

Assay: immunoSEQ multiplex PCR; the TCRdb copy retains only in-frame clones and omits some. Found here are roughly 120,000 clones, about 90% of them singletons; the top ten hold 6.5% to 9%. Remarks on this clone: What it recognizes is unknown.

This receptor was obtained from an adult in good health. Material: peripheral blood, obtained on day 0 of AZD1222 vaccination. This chain connects TRBV7-8 to TRBJ2-7, with TRBD2 matching over 10 bases. The CDR3 DNA is TGTGCCAGCAGCTCTGGTATACCGAGGACTAGCGGACTCTCCTACGAGCAGTACTTC. It codes for CASSSGIPRTSGLSYEQYF.